The clone carrying this T cell receptor (beta chain) was observed a handful of times. Its antigen is undetermined. This entry comes from a study of beta chain features in type 1 diabetes. The authors reverse transcribed all of the isolated RNA, so sequencing captured expressed TCRB transcripts. This table comes from immunoSEQ multiplex PCR, and its TCRdb copy is limited to in-frame clones, with some not included. Of roughly 730,000 clones in the sample, over 10% were seen once. The J segment lost 5 bases and the V segment lost 5 bases, leaving 5 bases of the junction unmatched. This CDR3 spans 12 amino acids. Germline lookup yields CDR1 GTSNPN and CDR2 SVGIG (reference sequence). Study-wide results and caveats: PCR might pick shorter templates more often, in the same way for patients and controls. Patients with Type 1 diabetes showed moderately but significantly shorter TCRB CDR3s in all four CD4+ subsets.

The source of this sequence is a man aged 18 to 29 with type 1 diabetes. The rearrangement uses TRBV30 and TRBJ2-7; 8 nucleotides line up with TRBD1. Sequencing was performed on naive CD4+ T cells from blood. The chain's CDR3 is CAWDRGTDEQYF. In DNA form, the CDR3 reads TGTGCCTGGGACAGGGGTACAGACGAGCAGTACTTC.